Sequencing of this T cell receptor beta chain was carried out in a study of T-cell reconstitution after alpha-beta-depleted transplantation in children. There are 14 residues in the CDR3. The V gene lost 0 bases and the J gene lost 3 bases, with 10 bases spanning the gap. In germline, CDR1 is SGDLS, CDR2 YYNGEE. Molecular barcoding with unique molecular identifiers was used for the TCRbeta library. Using its own MiXCR run on the PCR reads, TCRdb lists one record per CDR3 protein. The sample records around 370,000 distinct CDR3 sequences, 10% to 13% being singletons. The V call is TRBV9, the J call TRBJ2-7; D unresolved. This TCR was sampled from a human donor who donated a stem cell graft to a child with acute lymphoblastic leukemia. The sample consisted of PBMCs from the stem cell graft donor, taken from the stem cell graft. CDR3 in DNA: TGTGCCAGCAGCGTAGGCGGAGATTTCTACGAGCAGTACTTC. Its translation is CASSVGGDFYEQYF.